This entry describes one TCR beta chain. The sample is drawn from a study of blood T cell repertoires in COVID-19. Study-wide background: Samples of COVID-19 (acute and convalescent) were obtained from the United States, Italy and Spain. The cDNA or gDNA used as material had been derived from T cells, B-cell-depleted T cells, or PBMCs.

Under the authors' procedure: It was from reference gene primer amplification that nucleated cell counts were estimated. Sequencing used immunoSEQ multiplex PCR; TCRdb keeps in-frame clones, though not all of them. That table is the source of V, J and clone size, and D and trimming were worked out from the DNA. In the table there are about 150,000 clones, roughly 85% of which are singletons. The CDR3 runs 16 residues. Germline V gives CDR1 MNHNY, CDR2 SVGAGI (reference sequence). V shed 5 bases and J shed 6 bases, with 17 bases lying between them. The sequenced material came from peripheral blood. The receptor comes from a man in his sixties or seventies with acute or convalescent COVID-19. The chain links TRBV6-6 to TRBJ1-6; D perhaps matches TRBD1 (5 bases). DNA of the CDR3: TGTGCCAGCAGTGCGGCCCGTGGGGCAGCTAATTCACCCCTCCACTTT. Translating gives CASSAARGAANSPLHF.